The 14 T cell receptor beta chains presented below share a single source sample, sequenced in a study of cytomegalovirus exposure and HLA in healthy donors. The PCR was carried out with 60 Vbeta primers and 13 Jbeta primers. TCRdb's table, derived via immunoSEQ multiplex PCR, lists solely in-frame clones and lacks some. The table shows over 130,000 clones, with 66% occurring only once. The sample consisted of PBMCs. The source is a woman aged 55-70 years in good health and CMV-seronegative.

Here the CDR3 reads CASSLNLAGLADTQYF. CDR3 nucleotides: TGTGCCAGCAGCTTAAATCTAGCGGGATTGGCAGATACGCAGTATTTT. The rearrangement joins TRBV7-9 to TRBJ2-3; 9 bases fit TRBD2. Per the germline V gene, CDR1 is SEHNR and CDR2 is FQNEAQ (reference sequence). This CDR3 is 16 amino acids long. The J segment lost 4 bases and the V segment lost 2 bases, leaving 7 bases of the junction unmatched.

The rearrangement links TRBV5-6 to TRBJ2-7, with D possibly being TRBD1 (5 bases). CDR1 is SGHDT, CDR2 YYEEEE, per germline. V lost 0 bases and J 3 bases, leaving 16 bases between the germline ends. The CDR3 is 16 amino acids. The DNA of the CDR3 is TGTGCCAGCAGCTTGGTTGGTCTTGGCAGGGACTACGAGCAGTACTTC. Protein sequence: CASSLVGLGRDYEQYF.

The V and J genes are TRBV5-8 and TRBJ2-1, with 8 bases identical to TRBD2. Germline V gene sequence: CDR1 SGHTS, CDR2 YDEGEE. V trimming: 4 bases; J trimming: 3 bases; junction bases outside the gene matches: 6. The CDR3 is made up of 15 amino acids. This CDR3 reads CASSKGLVGYNEQFF. The CDR3 coding sequence is TGTGCCAGCAGCAAGGGACTAGTAGGCTACAATGAGCAGTTCTTC.

This chain connects TRBV5-6 to TRBJ2-7; TRBD1 aligns across 9 bases. This CDR3 is built from 15 residues. After removal of 4 bases from V and 1 base from J, the junction contained 6 bases not matched to a gene. The germline CDR1 and CDR2 sequences are SGHDT and YYEEEE. CDR3 protein: CASSPTGGFSYEQYF. The CDR3 bases are TGTGCCAGCAGCCCTACAGGGGGCTTTTCCTACGAGCAGTACTTC.

In DNA form, the CDR3 reads TGCGCCAGCTATTCGACAGGTATGAACACTGAAGCTTTCTTT. It yields the protein CASYSTGMNTEAFF. V is TRBV5-1 and J is TRBJ1-1; TRBD1 might be the D (6 bases). Germline values: CDR1 SGHRS, CDR2 YFSETQ. This CDR3 has 14 residues. The V end was cut by 7 bases, the J end by 0 bases, with 13 bases between.

This chain connects TRBV15 to TRBJ2-3; 9 nucleotides align to TRBD2. The CDR3 spans 16 residues. V lost 6 bases and J lost 3; bases outside the gene matches: 10. CDR1 is LNHNV, CDR2 YYDKDF, per germline (reference sequence). The DNA for the CDR3 is TGTGCCACCAGTACGAGGATGGCGGGGGGGACAGATACGCAGTATTTT. It yields the protein CATSTRMAGGTDTQYF.

This chain connects TRBV5-1 to TRBJ2-1, with D uncertain. With 2 bases removed from V and 8 bases from J, the gap between germline ends came to 8 bases. Germline loops: CDR1 SGHRS, CDR2 YFSETQ. The CDR3 length is 12 residues. CDR3 amino acids: CASSFGLDEQFF. CDR3 sequence (DNA): TGCGCCAGCAGCTTCGGTTTGGATGAGCAGTTCTTC. Full variable domain (rest looked up from reference TRBV5-1 and TRBJ2-1): KAGVTQTPRYLIKTRGQQVTLSCSPISGHRSVSWYQQTPGQGLQFLFEYFSETQRNKGNFPGRFSGRQFSNSRSEMNVSTLELGDSALYLCASSFGLDEQFFGPGTRLTVL.

CDR3 in DNA: TGCAGCGTTGTGAGTGCAGAGAGGGGGAGCTCCTACGAGCAGTACTTC. Its protein product is CSVVSAERGSSYEQYF. This chain joins TRBV29-1 and TRBJ2-5, with TRBD1 as a possible D gene (6 bases). The end of the DNA aligns better with TRBJ2-7, so the J call may be wrong. This CDR3 has 16 residues. The germline V gene has CDR1 SQVTM and CDR2 ANQGSEA.

The rearrangement joins TRBV11-2 to TRBJ1-2; tentative D call: TRBD1 (6 bases). CDR1 is SGHAT and CDR2 is FQNNGV in the germline V gene. This CDR3 has 17 amino acids. Trimming took off 4 bases at V and 3 bases at J, with 21 bases between the two ends. The CDR3 sequence: CASSSNRDRNLYYGYTF. The CDR3 DNA is TGTGCCAGCAGCTCAAACAGAGACAGGAACCTCTACTATGGCTACACCTTC.

This clone has a single count. The rearrangement joins TRBV28 to TRBJ1-3; D is perhaps TRBD1 (5 bases). Deletions cut 3 bases from V and 0 bases from J, with 12 bases between. Germline CDR1 and CDR2: MDHEN and SYDVKM. The CDR3 sequence is 16 residues long. CDR3 protein: CASSFGPRASGNTIYF. CDR3 in DNA: TGTGCCAGCAGTTTTGGGCCCAGGGCCTCTGGAAACACCATATATTTT. Using reference TRBV28 and TRBJ1-3 for the parts outside the CDR3, the full variable domain is DVKVTQSSRYLVKRTGEKVFLECVQDMDHENMFWYRQDPGLGLRLIYFSYDVKMKEKGDIPEGYSVSREKKERFSLILESASTNQTSMYLCASSFGPRASGNTIYFGEGSWLTVV.

This clone showed up just a few times. This may be a read error: a much more frequent sequence differs by one nucleotide. This chain links TRBV6-6 with TRBJ2-7, with D perhaps matching TRBD1 (6 bases). The germline V gene has CDR1 MNHNY and CDR2 SVGAGI (reference sequence). This CDR3 is built from 13 residues. V lost 6 bases to trimming and J lost 0 bases, with 9 bases between them. The CDR3 sequence: CASSRDISYEQYF. The CDR3 DNA reads as TGTGCCAGCAGCCGGGACATCTCCTACGAGCAGTACTTC.

In its sample, this clone was seen a few times. V and J are TRBV27 and TRBJ2-7; 7 bases fit TRBD2. CDR1 MNHEY and CDR2 SMNVEV come from the germline V gene (reference sequence). CDR3 size: 16 residues. V lost 3 bases and J lost 2; bases outside the gene matches: 10. This chain's CDR3 is CASSLPPGGVPYEQYF. DNA of the CDR3: TGTGCCAGCAGTTTGCCCCCGGGGGGAGTTCCCTACGAGCAGTACTTC.

The genes are TRBV10-3 and TRBJ2-3; a weak D match, TRBD2 (5 bases). The CDR3 runs 14 residues. Germline V gene data show CDR1 as ENHRY and CDR2 as SYGVKD. The V gene lost 3 bases and the J gene lost 3 bases, with 10 bases spanning the gap. This CDR3 reads CAISDPWTTDTQYF. CDR3 coding DNA: TGTGCCATCAGTGACCCGTGGACTACAGATACGCAGTATTTT.

V is TRBV2 and J is TRBJ2-3; TRBD2 agrees at 7 bases. V was clipped by 4 bases and J by 4 bases; unmatched bases: 5. The V gene's germline CDR1 is SNHLY and CDR2 FYNNEI. This CDR3 region has 14 residues. In DNA, the CDR3 is TGTGCCAGCAGTGCCGGACTAGTCCCAGATACGCAGTATTTT. Protein sequence: CASSAGLVPDTQYF. Looking up the rest from reference TRBV2 and TRBJ2-3 gives the full variable domain: EPEVTQTPSHQVTQMGQEVILRCVPISNHLYFYWYRQILGQKVEFLVSFYNNEISEKSEIFDDQFSVERPDGSNFTLKIRSTKLEDSAMYFCASSAGLVPDTQYFGPGTRLTVL.